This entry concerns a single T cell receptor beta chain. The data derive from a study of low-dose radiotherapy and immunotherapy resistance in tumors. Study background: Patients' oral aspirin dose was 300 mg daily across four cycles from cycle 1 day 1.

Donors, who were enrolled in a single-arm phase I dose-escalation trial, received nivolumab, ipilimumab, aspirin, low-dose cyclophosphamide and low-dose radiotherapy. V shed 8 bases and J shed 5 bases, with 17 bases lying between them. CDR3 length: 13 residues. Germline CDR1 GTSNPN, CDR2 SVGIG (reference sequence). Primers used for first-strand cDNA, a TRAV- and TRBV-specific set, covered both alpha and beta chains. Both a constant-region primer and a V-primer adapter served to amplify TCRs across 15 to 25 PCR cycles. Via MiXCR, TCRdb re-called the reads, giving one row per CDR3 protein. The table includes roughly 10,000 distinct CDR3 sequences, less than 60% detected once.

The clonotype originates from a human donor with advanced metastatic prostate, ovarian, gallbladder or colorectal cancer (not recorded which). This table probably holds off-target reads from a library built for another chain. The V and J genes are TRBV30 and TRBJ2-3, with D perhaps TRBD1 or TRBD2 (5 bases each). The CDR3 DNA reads TGTGCCCGGGACCTCCAAACGGGAGATACGCAGTATTTT. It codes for CARDLQTGDTQYF.